This T cell receptor beta chain was recovered during a study of T cell responses to AZD1222 COVID-19 vaccine. Per the germline V gene, CDR1 is MGHDK and CDR2 is SYGVNS. V was pared by 3 bases and J by 4 bases, with 16 bases between. The CDR3 is made up of 16 amino acids. TCRdb's copy holds only in-frame clones and misses some; the assay was immunoSEQ multiplex PCR. Of roughly 70,000 clones in the sample, around 85% were seen once. The material sequenced was peripheral blood, taken on day 0 of AZD1222 vaccination. The chain couples TRBV25-1 to TRBJ2-4, with D possibly matching TRBD1 (6 bases). The receptor's source is an adult in good health. CDR3 protein: CASSESRGGRKNIQYF. The CDR3 DNA reads as TGTGCCAGCAGTGAGTCAAGAGGGGGAAGGAAAAACATTCAGTACTTC. The full variable domain, completed using reference TRBV25-1 and TRBJ2-4, is EADIYQTPRYLVIGTGKKITLECSQTMGHDKMYWYQQDPGMELHLIHYSYGVNSTEKGDLSSESTVSRIRTEHFPLTLESARPSHTSQYLCASSESRGGRKNIQYFGAGTRLSVL.